The 28 T cell receptor beta chains below were found in one sample sequenced in a study of T cells in Graves' hyperthyroidism and ophthalmopathy. RNA transcripts served as the template for amplifying TCR beta CDR3 regions. First-round RT-PCR with HTBI primers amplified the TCR CDR3 region. TCRdb re-analysed the multiplex PCR reads in MiXCR, keeping a single row per CDR3 protein. Seen here are about half a million distinct CDR3 sequences, about 20% observed once, and the top ten hold approximately 49%. The sequenced sample consisted of blood. These receptors were taken from a woman in her sixties or seventies with Graves' ophthalmopathy.

This clonotype was seen a handful of times. The chain has TRBV5-1 and TRBJ2-3, with D uncertain. The ends were cut back, 0 bases at V and 2 bases at J, with 7 bases in the middle. Germline CDR1 is SGHRS and CDR2 is YFSETQ. The CDR3 has 14 residues. CDR3 residues: CASSLDGTTDTQYF. The CDR3, as DNA: TGCGCCAGCAGCTTGGACGGAACCACAGATACGCAGTATTTT.

This clonotype was picked up many times. The chain couples TRBV27 to TRBJ2-7; D is uncertain. Per the germline V gene, CDR1 is MNHEY and CDR2 is SMNVEV (reference sequence). The CDR3 loop spans 13 amino acids. Trimming removed 3 bases from V and 2 bases from J, with 8 bases in between. This chain's CDR3 is CASSLSLTYEQYF. The CDR3 DNA reads as TGTGCCAGCAGTTTGTCACTAACCTACGAGCAGTACTTC.

The genes are TRBV19 and TRBJ2-1; D perhaps matches TRBD1 (6 bases). Germline V CDR1 and CDR2: LNHDA, SQIVND (reference sequence). The V gene lost 3 bases and the J gene lost 5 bases, with 20 bases spanning the gap. This CDR3 has 17 amino acids. The CDR3 DNA reads TGTGCCAGTAGTATTGGGGCAGGGGAGTGGGATGACAATGAGCAGTTCTTC. Protein sequence: CASSIGAGEWDDNEQFF.

This clonotype was detected ten times or more. This chain uses TRBV7-2 with TRBJ1-5; 8 nucleotides align to TRBD1. The CDR3 is 14 residues long. Losses at the gene ends were 5 bases for V and 6 bases for J; bases not matched to a gene: 6. Germline values: CDR1 SGHTA, CDR2 FQGNSA. Here the CDR3 DNA reads TGTGCCAGCAGCCCGGACAGGGCCGGTCAGCCCCAGCATTTT. Translated, it gives CASSPDRAGQPQHF.

This chain joins TRBV2 and TRBJ2-6; D possibly corresponds to TRBD1 (6 bases). CDR3 length: 18 amino acids. CDR1 is SNHLY and CDR2 is FYNNEI in the germline V gene. Trimming stripped 3 bases from V and 6 bases from J, with 21 bases between. The CDR3 nucleotides are TGTGCCAGCAGTGATTCGGCAGGGGCCTTACCTATGGCCAACGTCCTGACTTTC. This translates into CASSDSAGALPMANVLTF.

The chain couples TRBV18 to TRBJ2-2; unclear D gene. The germline V gene encodes CDR1 KGHSH and CDR2 LQKENI. The CDR3 contains 10 residues. The V gene lost 10 bases and the J gene lost 10 bases, with 10 bases spanning the gap. As DNA, the CDR3 is TGTGCCACCCGGATCAAGGAGCTGTTTTTT. Its protein is CATRIKELFF.

V and J are TRBV18 and TRBJ2-2; the D gene is possibly TRBD1 (5 bases). V was cut by 4 bases and J by 4 bases, with 7 bases left in between. CDR1 is KGHSH, CDR2 LQKENI, per germline. The CDR3 spans 13 residues. The CDR3, as DNA: TGTGCCAGCTCACAACAGGCCACCGGGGAGCTGTTTTTT. Translating gives CASSQQATGELFF.

The V gene is TRBV11-2, the J gene TRBJ2-5; D gene ambiguous. Germline loops: CDR1 SGHAT, CDR2 FQNNGV. V was clipped by 4 bases and J by 2 bases, with 14 bases between them. CDR3 length equals 15 residues. CDR3 amino acids: CASSYRYRSQETQYF. The CDR3 DNA sequence: TGTGCCAGCAGCTACCGGTATAGGAGTCAAGAGACCCAGTACTTC.

This clonotype was recorded many times. V usage is TRBV20-1 and J usage is TRBJ2-1; 8 bases align to TRBD1. Germline V lookup: CDR1 DFQATT, CDR2 SNEGSKA (reference sequence). CDR3 length: 15 amino acids. The V gene end was trimmed by 5 bases and the J gene end by 5 bases; junction bases not matched to a gene: 11. In DNA form, the CDR3 reads TGCAGTGCTGAAACCGGGACAGGCATTGACAATGAGCAGTTCTTC. Translating gives CSAETGTGIDNEQFF.

The V call is TRBV3-1, the J call TRBJ1-2, with 9 positions matching TRBD1. V lost 2 bases and J lost 8; bases outside the gene matches: 6. The germline V gene encodes CDR1 LGHDT and CDR2 YNNKEL (reference sequence). This CDR3 is built from 14 residues. CDR3 nucleotides: TGTGCCAGCAGCCAATCACAGGGGGCACGGGGCTACACCTTC. Translating it yields CASSQSQGARGYTF.

Many counts were recorded for this clonotype. The genes are TRBV20-1 and TRBJ1-2, with a possible D match to TRBD1 (6 bases). V lost 5 bases, J lost 6 bases, and 16 bases lay in between. Germline loops: CDR1 DFQATT, CDR2 SNEGSKA (reference sequence). The CDR3 covers 13 residues. The CDR3 bases are TGCAGTGCTGTCCGGGACACGGTGAATGGCTACACCTTC. Translated, it gives CSAVRDTVNGYTF.

V gene TRBV7-2 combines with J gene TRBJ2-1; 7 bases are shared with TRBD2. This CDR3 is built from 17 residues. The germline V gene has CDR1 SGHTA and CDR2 FQGNSA. V trimming: 2 bases; J trimming: 4 bases; junction bases outside the gene matches: 11. The CDR3 region has the DNA TGTGCCAGCAGCTTATGGGCTAGCGGACAAGCTTACAATGAGCAGTTCTTC. Translation gives CASSLWASGQAYNEQFF. Full variable domain (missing parts from reference TRBV7-2 and TRBJ2-1): GAGVSQSPSNKVTEKGKDVELRCDPISGHTALYWYRQSLGQGLEFLIYFQGNSAPDKSGLPSDRFSAERTGGSVSTLTIQRTQQEDSAVYLCASSLWASGQAYNEQFFGPGTRLTVL.

With regard to this clonotype: Possible read error: a much larger clone is one base away. The J gene is TRBJ1-6, the V gene TRBV2; no definite D call. Germline V gene data show CDR1 as SNHLY and CDR2 as FYNNEI. The CDR3 consists of 15 residues. DNA of the CDR3: TGTGCCAGCAGTGAAGCGCCGGCCTATAATCCACCCCTCCACTTT. Translation gives CASSEAPAYNPPLHF. The whole variable domain, filled in from reference TRBV2 and TRBJ1-6, reads EPEVTQTPSHQVTQMGQEVILRCVPISNHLYFYWYRQILGQKVEFLVSFYNNEISEKSEIFDDQFSVERPDGSNFTLKIRSTKLEDSAMYFCASSEAPAYNPPLHFGNGTRLTVT.

The chain uses TRBV30 and TRBJ2-2; the D gene is possibly TRBD2 (5 bases). Trimming cost V 0 bases and J 4 bases, with 12 bases left between them. The germline V gene has CDR1 GTSNPN and CDR2 SVGIG (reference sequence). The CDR3 is made up of 15 amino acids. The DNA of the CDR3 is TGTGCCTGGAGTGTACTAGTTTCGGTCACCGGGGAGCTGTTTTTT. Its protein is CAWSVLVSVTGELFF.

Many counts were recorded for this clonotype. The junction does not match germline at one end; this may be a read error. The J gene is TRBJ2-7, the V gene TRBV7-2, with TRBD2 as a possible D gene (6 bases). CDR3 length: 15 residues. Germline loops: CDR1 SGHTA, CDR2 FQGNSA. The CDR3: CASSLAWGSEYEQYF. The CDR3 coding sequence is TGTGCCAGCAGCCTAGCGTGGGGGTCCGAATACGAGCAGTACTTC.

The chain recombines TRBV28 with TRBJ2-3; D possibly matches TRBD1 or TRBD2 (5 bases each). Germline-derived CDR1 and CDR2 are MDHEN and SYDVKM. V was pared by 4 bases and J by 4 bases, with 12 bases between. CDR3 size: 14 residues. The CDR3 DNA reads as TGTGCCAGCAGTTGGGGGAGTTGGTCAGATACGCAGTATTTT. It is translated as CASSWGSWSDTQYF.

At least ten counts were recorded for this clonotype. The rearrangement links TRBV7-2 to TRBJ1-2; 8 nucleotides align to TRBD1. The V gene's germline CDR1 is SGHTA and CDR2 FQGNSA. CDR3 length: 14 residues. V trimming: 2 bases; J trimming: 8 bases; junction bases outside the gene matches: 7. The CDR3 loop reads CASSLLGQGYGYTF. The CDR3 nucleotides read TGTGCCAGCAGCTTACTAGGACAGGGTTACGGCTACACCTTC. Looking up the rest from reference TRBV7-2 and TRBJ1-2 gives the full variable domain: GAGVSQSPSNKVTEKGKDVELRCDPISGHTALYWYRQSLGQGLEFLIYFQGNSAPDKSGLPSDRFSAERTGGSVSTLTIQRTQQEDSAVYLCASSLLGQGYGYTFGSGTRLTVV.

In its sample, this clonotype was seen a few times. V and J are TRBV5-1 and TRBJ1-1; tentative D call: TRBD1 (5 bases). The germline V gene has CDR1 SGHRS and CDR2 YFSETQ. The CDR3 is made up of 15 amino acids. V lost 3 bases, J lost 1 base, and 13 bases lay in between. Written as DNA, the CDR3 is TGCGCCAGCAGCTCCGAAGGCGGGGGGAACACTGAAGCTTTCTTT. Protein: CASSSEGGGNTEAFF.

A note on this clonotype: A much larger clone differs by one base, so this may be a read error. V gene TRBV11-2 combines with J gene TRBJ2-5, with unresolved D. The CDR3 is 12 residues long. Germline V gene lookup returns CDR1 SGHAT and CDR2 FQNNGV. The CDR3 DNA reads TGTGCCAGCAGCTTAATGGAGAAGACCCAGTGCTTC. It is translated as CASSLMEKTQCF.

The chain carries TRBV12-3 or TRBV12-4 and TRBJ1-1; D call uncertain. The CDR3 covers 13 residues. V lost 6 bases and J lost 0, with 8 bases in between. Here the CDR3 DNA reads TGTGCCAGCAGGCCGATCATGAACACTGAAGCTTTCTTT. Its protein product is CASRPIMNTEAFF.

This clonotype has a count of ten or more. V gene TRBV28 combines with J gene TRBJ1-2; D uncertain. Looked up from germline, CDR1 is MDHEN and CDR2 is SYDVKM. V lost 7 bases and J 1 base, leaving 13 bases between the germline ends. The CDR3 totals 14 residues. This chain's CDR3 is CASTIPMDNYGYTF. CDR3 nucleotides: TGTGCCAGCACCATACCTATGGATAACTATGGCTACACCTTC.

As concerns this clonotype: A read error is possible here, since a much larger clone lies one base away. This rearrangement joins TRBV9 to TRBJ2-5; possible D gene TRBD1, 6 bases. The CDR3 runs to 14 residues. Germline V CDR1 and CDR2: SGDLS, YYNGEE. V lost 0 bases, J lost 1 base, and 7 bases lay in between. CDR3 amino acids: CASSVEDSQETQYF. Here the CDR3 DNA reads TGTGCCAGCAGCGTAGAGGACAGCCAAGAGACCCAGTACTTC.

In its sample, this clonotype was seen a few times. V usage is TRBV30 and J usage is TRBJ2-2; 8 bases are a match to TRBD1. The germline V gene encodes CDR1 GTSNPN and CDR2 SVGIG (reference sequence). The CDR3 spans 15 residues. V lost 7 bases and J lost 2; bases outside the gene matches: 9. CDR3 in amino acids: CALRQGASNTGELFF. CDR3 nucleotide sequence: TGTGCCTTACGCCAGGGGGCTTCAAACACCGGGGAGCTGTTTTTT.

The rearrangement links TRBV28 to TRBJ2-7; a possible D gene is TRBD1 (6 bases). This CDR3 spans 16 amino acids. Trimming took off 6 bases at V and 4 bases at J, with 22 bases between the two ends. CDR1 MDHEN and CDR2 SYDVKM come from the germline V gene. The chain's CDR3 is CASSRRTARYLYEQYV. The CDR3 DNA sequence: TGTGCCAGCAGCCGACGGACAGCCCGATATTTATACGAGCAGTACGTC.

This clonotype appeared many times. This chain joins TRBV7-9 and TRBJ1-1; 7 bases align to TRBD1. After removal of 7 bases from V and 8 bases from J, the junction contained 13 bases not matched to a gene. The CDR3 runs to 14 residues. CDR1 is SEHNR, CDR2 FQNEAQ, per germline (reference sequence). CDR3 in DNA: TGTGCCAGCACCTCGGACAGGTGGGGATTGGAAGCTTTCTTT. Residues: CASTSDRWGLEAFF.

The CDR3 region is CASSWIQETQYF. The CDR3 region has the DNA TGTGCCAGCAGCTGGATACAAGAGACCCAGTACTTC. V usage is TRBV7-8 and J usage is TRBJ2-5; D is uncertain. Germline values: CDR1 SGHVS, CDR2 FQNEAQ. Deletions cut 4 bases from V and 2 bases from J, with 5 bases between. The CDR3 sequence is 12 residues long.

This clonotype was detected ten times or more. CDR3 residues: CASSYGGVGYTF. The CDR3 nucleotides read TGTGCCAGCAGTTACGGGGGAGTTGGCTACACCTTC. The rearrangement links TRBV6-2 or TRBV6-3 to TRBJ1-2, with D possibly matching TRBD1 (5 bases). The V end lost 2 bases, the J end lost 7 bases, and 8 bases lay between the germline ends. The CDR3 extends over 12 amino acids. CDR1 and CDR2 from the germline V gene are MNHEY and SVGEGT.

The rearrangement links TRBV28 to TRBJ1-2, with no clear D. The V end lost 6 bases, the J end lost 5 bases, and 7 bases lay between the germline ends. Germline CDR1 MDHEN, CDR2 SYDVKM. This CDR3 spans 11 amino acids. The CDR3 loop reads CASSLKYGYTF. In nucleotides, the CDR3 is TGTGCCAGCAGCTTGAAGTATGGCTACACCTTC.